The 29 T cell receptor beta chains in this list originate from one sample, sequenced in a study of blood T cells in healthy people across ages. It was with a sample-barcoded 5' primer and a J-beta primer mix that a second PCR of roughly 7 to 12 cycles was run. Each CDR3 protein is one row after TCRdb ran MiXCR on the 5' RACE reads. The table lists approximately 800,000 distinct CDR3 sequences, around 25% of them singletons. These data also featured in a second study, about T cells of mothers and their children.

The sequenced sample consisted of blood. These receptors all stem from a boy younger than 18 in good health.

The J gene is TRBJ2-5, the V gene TRBV7-8; 8 bases match TRBD1. CDR3 length: 14 residues. Germline V CDR1 and CDR2: SGHVS, FQNEAQ. V lost 5 bases and J lost 4; bases outside the gene matches: 6. CDR3 coding DNA: TGTGCCAGCAGCCGAGGACAGGGTATAGAGACCCAGTACTTC. Translating it yields CASSRGQGIETQYF.

This clonotype has a handful of counts. The V gene is TRBV19, the J gene TRBJ1-5, with no clear D. CDR3 length: 13 amino acids. The germline CDR1 and CDR2 sequences are LNHDA and SQIVND (reference sequence). Trimming removed 7 bases at V and 3 bases at J, with 10 bases between. The CDR3 here is CASIPGFNQPQHF. The CDR3 DNA sequence: TGTGCCAGTATCCCGGGATTCAATCAGCCCCAGCATTTT.

The V gene is TRBV27, the J gene TRBJ1-2; unclear D gene. V lost 2 bases and J lost 4, with 17 bases in between. The CDR3 runs 16 residues. Germline V gene lookup returns CDR1 MNHEY and CDR2 SMNVEV (reference sequence). The DNA of the CDR3 is TGTGCCAGCAGTTTAAGCGCGGGTGAGAGTGTCTATGGCTACACCTTC. It specifies CASSLSAGESVYGYTF.

There are a few counts of this clonotype. The chain joins TRBV12-3 or TRBV12-4 to TRBJ2-1; weak D call: TRBD1 (6 bases). The CDR3 sequence is 18 residues long. Trimming left V 3 bases short and J 2 bases short, with 20 bases between. The DNA for the CDR3 is TGTGCCAGCAGTTTCCCTTGGTACCGGGACAAACCCTACAATGAGCAGTTCTTC. This sequence encodes CASSFPWYRDKPYNEQFF.

The chain joins TRBV5-1 to TRBJ1-1; 10 bases map to TRBD1. This CDR3 has 13 residues. Germline V gene lookup returns CDR1 SGHRS and CDR2 YFSETQ. V was clipped by 7 bases and J by 3 bases; unmatched bases: 3. The CDR3 region has the DNA TGCGCCAGCTTCGGGACAGGGGACACTGAAGCTTTCTTT. This translates into CASFGTGDTEAFF.

The chain has TRBV28 and TRBJ1-1; D unclear. CDR1 and CDR2 from the germline V gene are MDHEN and SYDVKM. Trimming took 3 bases from V and 6 from J, leaving 11 bases between them. The CDR3 runs 13 residues. Written as DNA, the CDR3 is TGTGCCAGCAGTTTTTTTAGAGGATCTGAAGCTTTCTTT. This sequence encodes CASSFFRGSEAFF. The entire variable domain, with the rest obtained from reference TRBV28 and TRBJ1-1, is as follows: DVKVTQSSRYLVKRTGEKVFLECVQDMDHENMFWYRQDPGLGLRLIYFSYDVKMKEKGDIPEGYSVSREKKERFSLILESASTNQTSMYLCASSFFRGSEAFFGQGTRLTVV.

The chain combines TRBV6-4 with TRBJ2-1; 7 bases line up with TRBD2. Per the germline V gene, CDR1 is MRHNA and CDR2 is SNTAGT. The junction had 13 bases not matched to a gene; V was cut back by 8 bases and J by 9 bases. The CDR3 runs to 14 residues. CDR3 coding DNA: TGTGCCAGCCGGGCTAGCGGATATGTAGGTGAGCAGTTCTTC. Translating it yields CASRASGYVGEQFF.

The rearrangement joins TRBV12-3 or TRBV12-4 to TRBJ2-5; a weak D match, TRBD2 (6 bases). CDR3 size: 16 residues. Deletions cut 3 bases from V and 1 base from J, with 15 bases between. CDR3 nucleotide sequence: TGTGCCAGCAGTTTGAAAGCGGGCCGCCTCCAAGAGACCCAGTACTTC. It encodes CASSLKAGRLQETQYF.

The rearrangement links TRBV5-4 to TRBJ2-1; TRBD1 matches at 7 bases. The CDR3 spans 19 residues. Trimming took 0 bases from V and 3 from J; bases not matched to a gene: 15. Germline CDR1 SGHNT, CDR2 YYREEE (reference sequence). CDR3 coding DNA: TGTGCCAGCAGCTTGGTTGGCCTAGCCGGGACAGATTTCTACAATGAGCAGTTCTTC. It yields the protein CASSLVGLAGTDFYNEQFF.

The rearrangement links TRBV5-1 to TRBJ2-2, with unresolved D. Between the trimmed V and J ends, which lost 1 base and 6 bases, there was a span of 10 bases. This CDR3 is 14 amino acids long. CDR1 is SGHRS, CDR2 YFSETQ, per germline. The CDR3 loop is CASSLSGVPGELFF. CDR3 nucleotide sequence: TGCGCCAGCAGCTTGAGTGGGGTTCCCGGGGAGCTGTTTTTT.

The gene calls are TRBV27 and TRBJ1-2; tentatively, D is TRBD1 (6 bases). There are 14 residues in the CDR3. Germline V CDR1 and CDR2: MNHEY, SMNVEV (reference sequence). Trimming took off 1 base at V and 3 bases at J, with 9 bases between the two ends. The CDR3 nucleotides read TGTGCCAGCAGTTTATTCTCAGGGGACTATGGCTACACCTTC. It translates to CASSLFSGDYGYTF.

V gene TRBV2 combines with J gene TRBJ2-6; tentative D call: TRBD2 (5 bases). Per germline, CDR1 SNHLY and CDR2 FYNNEI. The CDR3 length is 15 residues. Trimming took 5 bases from V and 3 from J, leaving 11 bases between them. The CDR3 region is CASSWAEGGANVLTF. The DNA for the CDR3 is TGTGCCAGCAGTTGGGCCGAGGGTGGGGCCAACGTCCTGACTTTC.

This sequence joins TRBV9 and TRBJ2-6; D not certain. This CDR3 region has 15 residues. Germline CDR1 and CDR2: SGDLS and YYNGEE. The V gene lost 3 bases and the J gene lost 0 bases, with 7 bases spanning the gap. The CDR3: CASSGSDSGANVLTF. CDR3 coding DNA: TGTGCCAGCAGCGGGAGTGACTCTGGGGCCAACGTCCTGACTTTC.

This chain links TRBV29-1 with TRBJ1-1; D is uncertain. V lost 5 bases and J lost 0, with 10 bases in between. The CDR3 has 13 residues. In germline, CDR1 is SQVTM, CDR2 ANQGSEA. Written as DNA, the CDR3 is TGCAGCGTTCTCGTGGGAGTGAACACTGAAGCTTTCTTT. Protein product: CSVLVGVNTEAFF.

The V and J genes are TRBV11-2 and TRBJ1-2, with D tentatively TRBD1 (5 bases). Trimming removed 0 bases from V and 4 bases from J, with 12 bases in between. Germline V gives CDR1 SGHAT, CDR2 FQNNGV. The length of the CDR3 is 15 residues. The CDR3 protein is CASSLEAGLTYGYTF. The CDR3 region has the DNA TGTGCCAGCAGCTTAGAGGCGGGGCTTACCTATGGCTACACCTTC.

V usage is TRBV7-2 and J usage is TRBJ1-4; weak D call: TRBD1 (6 bases). The CDR3 runs to 15 residues. V gave up 1 base and J gave up 8 bases, with 14 bases separating them. Germline CDR1 and CDR2: SGHTA and FQGNSA. The CDR3 is CASSLDGRGLEKLFF. As DNA, the CDR3 is TGTGCCAGCAGCTTAGATGGCAGGGGCTTGGAAAAACTGTTTTTT.

This clonotype was observed a few times. The rearrangement uses TRBV4-3 and TRBJ2-5; no definite D call. The DNA end is more similar to TRBJ2-1, so the J call may be wrong. The CDR3 is 15 residues long. Germline V gene sequence: CDR1 LGHNA, CDR2 YSLEER. CDR3 protein: CASSFLGPESDEQFF. CDR3 DNA: TGCGCCAGCAGCTTCCTTGGGCCCGAATCCGATGAGCAGTTCTTC.

There are a few counts of this clonotype. The V gene is TRBV27, the J gene TRBJ2-7, with D unresolved. Trimming pared 2 bases from V and 2 bases from J, leaving 10 bases between. Germline V lookup: CDR1 MNHEY, CDR2 SMNVEV (reference sequence). There are 14 residues in the CDR3. The CDR3 DNA follows: TGTGCCAGCAGTTTACTACGGTCAACCTACGAGCAGTACTTC. It yields the protein CASSLLRSTYEQYF.

This sequence joins TRBV20-1 and TRBJ1-3; 8 bases map to TRBD1. Germline CDR1 DFQATT, CDR2 SNEGSKA (reference sequence). J was trimmed by 1 base and V by 0 bases; bases with no gene match: 2. The CDR3 spans 15 residues. The CDR3 sequence: CSARDRTGSGNTIYF. The CDR3 DNA sequence: TGCAGTGCTAGAGATCGGACAGGGTCTGGAAACACCATATATTTT.

The chain recombines TRBV6-5 with TRBJ1-1, with D maybe TRBD1 (6 bases). In germline, CDR1 is MNHEY, CDR2 SVGAGI. V was shortened by 1 base and J by 7 bases, with 19 bases between the two germline ends. CDR3 length equals 16 residues. CDR3 amino acids: CASSYWGAEGLFEAFF. As DNA, the CDR3 is TGTGCCAGCAGTTACTGGGGGGCAGAGGGGTTATTTGAAGCTTTCTTT.

This clonotype was counted between two and nine times. This chain links TRBV28 with TRBJ2-1; D is possibly TRBD1 (6 bases). Per germline, CDR1 MDHEN and CDR2 SYDVKM. The CDR3 loop spans 19 amino acids. V gave up 3 bases and J gave up 0 bases, with 21 bases separating them. CDR3 nucleotides: TGTGCCAGCAGTTTTTTGATAGGACAGCCCCCTGACTCCTACAATGAGCAGTTCTTC. The encoded protein is CASSFLIGQPPDSYNEQFF.

The genes are TRBV20-1 and TRBJ2-2; no firm D call. CDR3 length equals 13 residues. CDR1 is DFQATT, CDR2 SNEGSKA, per germline (reference sequence). V was trimmed by 5 bases and J by 1 base, leaving 8 bases between them. The CDR3 DNA sequence: TGCAGTGCTCCAAGGGAGAACACCGGGGAGCTGTTTTTT. This gives the protein CSAPRENTGELFF.

This clonotype was recorded many times. This sequence joins TRBV4-2 and TRBJ1-4; D unclear. V gave up 0 bases and J gave up 2 bases, with 10 bases separating them. The CDR3 covers 16 residues. From germline, CDR1 is LGHNA and CDR2 YNFKEQ. CDR3 residues: CASSQEGGSTNEKLFF. The CDR3 DNA is TGTGCCAGCAGCCAAGAGGGCGGGTCTACTAATGAAAAACTGTTTTTT.

This clonotype came up a few times. The chain employs TRBV12-3 or TRBV12-4 and TRBJ2-7; D gene uncertain. The CDR3 has 14 amino acids. The ends were cut back, 2 bases at V and 2 bases at J, with 10 bases in the middle. In nucleotides, the CDR3 is TGTGCCAGCAGTTTACAGGCTGCCACCTACGAGCAGTACTTC. Translated, it gives CASSLQAATYEQYF.

V usage is TRBV4-3 and J usage is TRBJ1-1; 8 bases fit TRBD1. Germline V gene sequence: CDR1 LGHNA, CDR2 YSLEER. After removal of 2 bases from V and 4 bases from J, the junction contained 6 bases not matched to a gene. This CDR3 is 15 amino acids long. In nucleotides, the CDR3 is TGCGCCAGCAGCCAATACAGGGGGTGGGTCACTGAAGCTTTCTTT. Encoded protein: CASSQYRGWVTEAFF.

The sample holds a few counts of this clonotype. The chain joins TRBV4-2 to TRBJ2-7; tentatively, D is TRBD1 (5 bases). V was clipped by 1 base and J by 4 bases, with 8 bases between them. This CDR3 contains 13 residues. CDR1 and CDR2 (germline): LGHNA, YNFKEQ. This chain's CDR3 is CASSQVTAYEQYF. The CDR3 coding sequence is TGTGCCAGCAGCCAAGTGACAGCATACGAGCAGTACTTC.

This clonotype has more than one count but fewer than ten. The V and J genes are TRBV14 and TRBJ1-1; D remains ambiguous. From germline, CDR1 is SGHDN and CDR2 FVKESK. The CDR3 sequence is 14 residues long. Trimming took off 4 bases at V and 7 bases at J, with 16 bases between the two ends. This CDR3 reads CASSPSVLRVEAFF. The DNA of the CDR3 is TGTGCCAGCAGCCCATCCGTTTTGAGAGTTGAAGCTTTCTTT.

This clonotype has just a few counts. The rearrangement links TRBV2 to TRBJ2-7; no firm D call. Germline V gene lookup returns CDR1 SNHLY and CDR2 FYNNEI. Trimming stripped 8 bases from V and 2 bases from J, with 10 bases between. This CDR3 contains 12 residues. The CDR3 reads CASGRATYEQYF. CDR3 nucleotides: TGTGCCAGCGGCCGGGCGACCTACGAGCAGTACTTC.

The sample holds one count of this clonotype. The rearrangement joins TRBV20-1 to TRBJ2-5; the match to TRBD2 covers 15 bases. The germline gives CDR1 DFQATT, CDR2 SNEGSKA (reference sequence). Trimming took 4 bases from V and 5 from J; bases not matched to a gene: 5. This CDR3 is 15 amino acids long. DNA for the CDR3: TGCAGTGCTACGGGACTAGCGGGAGGATGGGAGACCCAGTACTTC. Protein: CSATGLAGGWETQYF.